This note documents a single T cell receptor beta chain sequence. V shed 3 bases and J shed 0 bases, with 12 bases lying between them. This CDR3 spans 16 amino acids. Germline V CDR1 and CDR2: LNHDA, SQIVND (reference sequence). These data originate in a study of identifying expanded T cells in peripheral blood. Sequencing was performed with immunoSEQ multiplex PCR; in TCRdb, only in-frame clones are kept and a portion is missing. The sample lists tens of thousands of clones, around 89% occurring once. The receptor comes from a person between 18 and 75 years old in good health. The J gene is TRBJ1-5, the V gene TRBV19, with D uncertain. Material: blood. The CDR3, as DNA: TGTGCCAGTAGTATGTTGCACAGATATAGCAATCAGCCCCAGCATTTT. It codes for CASSMLHRYSNQPQHF. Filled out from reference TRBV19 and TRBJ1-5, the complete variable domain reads DGGITQSPKYLFRKEGQNVTLSCEQNLNHDAMYWYRQDPGQGLRLIYYSQIVNDFQKGDIAEGYSVSREKKESFPLTVTSAQKNPTAFYLCASSMLHRYSNQPQHFGDGTRLSIL.